This TCR beta chain came from a study of beta chain features in type 1 diabetes. Study-level results: The question of HLA type influencing TCRB rearrangement was one that remained unresolved here. For Type 1 diabetes patients, all four CD4+ subsets carried TCRB CDR3s that were moderately but significantly shorter.

This clone has more than one count but fewer than ten. Its antigen is currently unknown. Sorted CD4+ subsets: naive, central memory, regulatory, stem cell-like memory (CD45RO/CCR7/CD25/CD127/CD95/CD27 panel). The germline V gene has CDR1 KGHSH and CDR2 LQKENI. The CDR3 runs to 12 residues. V gave up 6 bases and J gave up 6 bases, with 9 bases separating them. Investigators reverse transcribed all isolated RNA, so they sequenced expressed TCRB transcripts. Sequencing used immunoSEQ multiplex PCR; TCRdb keeps in-frame clones, though not all of them. The repertoire includes around 45,000 clones, around 45% of them detected once, and roughly 0.13% sits in the top ten.

The chain recombines TRBV18 with TRBJ2-1, with D uncertain. The sequencing sample was made of stem cell memory CD4+ T cells from blood. This clonotype originated in a man between 25 and 39 years old with type 1 diabetes. The CDR3 loop is CASSPNINEQFF. Written as DNA, the CDR3 is TGTGCCAGCTCCCCCAACATCAATGAGCAGTTCTTC.